Reported below is one TCR beta chain. The study team obtained lesional scalp punch biopsies and peripheral blood from alopecia areata patients. This sample stems from a study of CD8+ T cells in alopecia areata. V was clipped by 3 bases and J by 4 bases; unmatched bases: 9. The CDR3 consists of 16 residues. The germline gives CDR1 LNHDA, CDR2 SQIVND (reference sequence). Reverse transcription of extracted RNA yielded cDNA, which provided the sequencing template. The protocol was immunoSEQ multiplex PCR, while the TCRdb copy is restricted to in-frame clones and leaves out a portion. The sample holds roughly 200,000 clones, 50% to 70% seen once.

V is TRBV19 and J is TRBJ2-3; 8 nucleotides match TRBD1. Here the sequenced sample was CD4+ T cells sorted from blood, taken at week 0. This receptor was identified in a human donor with alopecia areata. CDR3 nucleotide sequence: TGTGCCAGTAGTATCGGGACCAGGGGGCGACCAGATACGCAGTATTTT. Protein: CASSIGTRGRPDTQYF.